This T cell receptor (beta chain) was identified during a study of blood T cell repertoires in COVID-19. Background on the study: The origin of the acute and convalescent COVID-19 samples was the United States, Italy and Spain.

Per the original data handling: Reference gene primer amplification gave estimated nucleated cell counts. The assay was immunoSEQ multiplex PCR, and TCRdb's table has in-frame clones only and misses some. D and trimming come from the DNA, and the V and J calls and clone size come from that table. The sample yields more than 200,000 clones, roughly nine tenths seen once. Trimming removed 6 bases from V and 1 base from J, with 16 bases in between. Germline CDR1 is MDHEN and CDR2 is SYDVKM. The CDR3 sequence is 15 residues long. Sequenced input: peripheral blood. V and J are TRBV28 and TRBJ2-7, with a tentative D call TRBD1 (6 bases). The source of this sequence is a man aged 35 to 55 with acute or convalescent COVID-19. The CDR3 loop is CASSQRQVGSYEQYF. In DNA form, the CDR3 reads TGTGCCAGCAGCCAGAGACAGGTAGGATCCTACGAGCAGTACTTC.